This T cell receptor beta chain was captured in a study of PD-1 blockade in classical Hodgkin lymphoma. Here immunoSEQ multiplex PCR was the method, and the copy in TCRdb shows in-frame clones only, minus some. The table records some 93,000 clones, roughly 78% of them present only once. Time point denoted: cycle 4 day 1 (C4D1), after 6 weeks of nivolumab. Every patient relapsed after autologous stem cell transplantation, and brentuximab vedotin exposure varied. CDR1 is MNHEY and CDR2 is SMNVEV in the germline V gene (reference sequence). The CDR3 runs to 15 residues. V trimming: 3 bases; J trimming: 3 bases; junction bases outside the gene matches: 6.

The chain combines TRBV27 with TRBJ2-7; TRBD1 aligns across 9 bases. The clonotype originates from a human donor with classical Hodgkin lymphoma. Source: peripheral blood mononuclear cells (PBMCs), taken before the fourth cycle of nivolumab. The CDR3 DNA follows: TGTGCCAGCAGTTTGGGACAGGGCTGGGGCTACGAGCAGTACTTC. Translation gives CASSLGQGWGYEQYF.